Shown below are 21 T cell receptor beta chains from a single sample sequenced in a study of regulatory T cells in long-lasting Graves disease. Documented time point: newly diagnosed GD, antithyroid drugs for less than 3 months. PBMCs were the source of the RNA used for TCR sequencing. Both iRepertoire HTBI primers and Arm-PCR of CDR3 regions were used to build the TCR beta libraries. TCRdb reprocessed the multiplex PCR reads with MiXCR, giving one entry per CDR3 protein. Among about 470,000 distinct CDR3 sequences, 14% to 15% were seen once, and the ten largest hold roughly a sixth. Separately, the same data were catalogued under a study of T cells in Graves' hyperthyroidism and ophthalmopathy.

The starting material was peripheral blood mononuclear cells (PBMCs), obtained at new diagnosis, from a patient treated with antithyroid drugs. These receptors were obtained from a young woman with Graves disease.

CDR3 amino acids: CASSPGKGNTGELFF. The DNA of the CDR3 is TGTGCCAGCTCACCAGGGAAGGGGAACACCGGGGAGCTGTTTTTT. This chain joins TRBV18 and TRBJ2-2; D is uncertain. Germline CDR1 reads KGHSH; CDR2 reads LQKENI. V shed 2 bases and J shed 1 base, with 8 bases lying between them. The CDR3 is 15 amino acids.

This clonotype was seen more than once but under ten times. The V call is TRBV7-9, the J call TRBJ1-2, with TRBD1 matching over 7 bases. CDR1 is SEHNR, CDR2 FQNEAQ, per germline (reference sequence). The J segment lost 3 bases and the V segment lost 5 bases, leaving 9 bases of the junction unmatched. The CDR3 spans 15 residues. CDR3 loop: CASSATGGQYYGYTF. CDR3 bases: TGTGCCAGCAGCGCCACGGGGGGACAGTACTATGGCTACACCTTC.

This clonotype was picked up many times. The chain is built from TRBV24-1 and TRBJ2-1; 8 nucleotides line up with TRBD1. The CDR3 has 15 residues. J lost 9 bases, V lost 1 base, and 7 bases had no gene match. Germline CDR1 is KGHDR and CDR2 is SFDVKD. In nucleotides, the CDR3 is TGTGCCACCAGTGATTTAGGGACAGGAGTAAGTGAGCAGTTCTTC. Amino acids: CATSDLGTGVSEQFF.

This clonotype was seen a few times. The CDR3 region is CASSPQGVSQPQHF. As DNA, the CDR3 is TGTGCCAGCAGTCCTCAGGGGGTTAGTCAGCCCCAGCATTTT. V usage is TRBV6-1 and J usage is TRBJ1-5; 7 positions agree with TRBD1. CDR1 and CDR2 (germline): MNHNS, SASEGT. With 5 bases clipped from V and 6 bases from J, the junction kept 7 bases outside the gene matches. The CDR3 has 14 amino acids.

This chain connects TRBV5-1 to TRBJ1-5, with D possibly matching TRBD1 (5 bases). Germline-derived CDR1 and CDR2 are SGHRS and YFSETQ. Trimming pared 2 bases from V and 2 bases from J, leaving 11 bases between. The CDR3 sequence is 15 residues long. The CDR3 DNA reads TGCGCCAGCAGCTTTGGGGGGGAAGGCAATCAGCCCCAGCATTTT. This sequence encodes CASSFGGEGNQPQHF.

This clonotype was observed at least ten times. This chain uses TRBV6-5 with TRBJ2-1; D uncertain. The CDR3 length is 16 residues. Germline CDR1 reads MNHEY; CDR2 reads SVGAGI. Deletions cut 2 bases from V and 1 base from J, with 12 bases between. CDR3 sequence reads: CASSYTLRKSYNEQFF. The DNA for the CDR3 is TGTGCCAGCAGTTACACTCTAAGGAAGTCCTACAATGAGCAGTTCTTC.

The chain links TRBV4-1 to TRBJ1-5; D not certain. Per germline, CDR1 MGHRA and CDR2 YSYEKL. This CDR3 region has 17 residues. V shed 1 base and J shed 0 bases, with 13 bases lying between them. The CDR3 DNA is TGCGCCAGCAGCCAAGGGCCAGTCAGATATAGCAATCAGCCCCAGCATTTT. Protein product: CASSQGPVRYSNQPQHF.

This clonotype was seen ten or more times. The rearrangement joins TRBV7-9 to TRBJ2-5; TRBD2 matches at 13 bases. This CDR3 contains 15 residues. Germline loops: CDR1 SEHNR, CDR2 FQNEAQ (reference sequence). V lost 5 bases, J lost 3 bases, and 3 bases stayed unmatched. The CDR3 bases are TGTGCCAGCAGCGTCGGACTAGCGGGAGAAGAGACCCAGTACTTC. It is translated as CASSVGLAGEETQYF.

Comments on this clonotype: At one boundary the junction diverges from the germline segment, which might be a read error. J is TRBJ1-1 and V is TRBV6-2 or TRBV6-3, with D uncertain. CDR1 and CDR2 from the germline V gene are MNHEY and SVGEGT. The CDR3 is made up of 14 amino acids. In DNA form, the CDR3 reads TGTGCCAGCATGGGCACGTTCGGACTCACTGAAGCCTTCTTT. Its protein is CASMGTFGLTEAFF.

This clonotype was found many times. V and J are TRBV2 and TRBJ2-1, with TRBD2 as a possible D gene (6 bases). CDR3 length equals 13 residues. Germline assignment: CDR1 SNHLY and CDR2 FYNNEI. V was shortened by 7 bases and J by 4 bases, with 11 bases between the two germline ends. This chain's CDR3 is CASMGTAYNEQFF. Written as DNA, the CDR3 is TGTGCCAGCATGGGGACTGCTTACAATGAGCAGTTCTTC.

This clonotype was counted ten times or more. The chain uses TRBV30 and TRBJ2-7; D gene ambiguous. The V gene's germline CDR1 is GTSNPN and CDR2 SVGIG (reference sequence). Between the trimmed V and J ends, which lost 0 bases and 5 bases, there was a span of 5 bases. There are 11 residues in the CDR3. The CDR3 protein is CAWSVTHEQYF. CDR3 bases: TGTGCCTGGAGTGTAACCCACGAGCAGTACTTC.

This clonotype was found once. The rearrangement links TRBV27 to TRBJ2-7; 14 nucleotides match TRBD2. After removal of 2 bases from V and 4 bases from J, the junction contained 4 bases not matched to a gene. The CDR3 extends over 16 amino acids. Per germline, CDR1 MNHEY and CDR2 SMNVEV (reference sequence). CDR3 sequence reads: CASSLKGLAGEYEQYF. DNA of the CDR3: TGTGCCAGCAGTTTAAAGGGACTAGCGGGAGAATACGAGCAGTACTTC.

This clonotype was counted many times. This chain links TRBV19 with TRBJ2-2; no definite D call. Germline CDR1 is LNHDA and CDR2 is SQIVND (reference sequence). The CDR3 consists of 14 residues. V shed 7 bases and J shed 7 bases, with 16 bases lying between them. CDR3 sequence: CASNLALIGGELFF. The CDR3 DNA reads TGTGCCAGTAACTTAGCCCTAATCGGCGGGGAGCTGTTTTTT.

The chain combines TRBV20-1 with TRBJ2-7; 14 bases line up with TRBD2. The CDR3 is made up of 17 amino acids. Germline CDR1 and CDR2: DFQATT and SNEGSKA (reference sequence). V lost 5 bases, J lost 2 bases, and 11 bases stayed unmatched. The DNA for the CDR3 is TGCAGTGCTGCGGGGACTAGCGGGAGTAATATCCCCTACGAGCAGTACTTC. This codes for CSAAGTSGSNIPYEQYF.

This clonotype was counted at least ten times. This chain connects TRBV2 to TRBJ2-7; 7 positions agree with TRBD1. The CDR3 sequence is 14 residues long. Germline CDR1 SNHLY, CDR2 FYNNEI. Trimming cost V 10 bases and J 5 bases; bases outside gene matches: 14. The CDR3 here is CAIHPPGQPDEQYF. CDR3 coding DNA: TGTGCCATCCACCCTCCGGGACAGCCGGACGAGCAGTACTTC.

This clonotype was picked up a small number of times. This sequence joins TRBV20-1 and TRBJ1-1, with a possible D match to TRBD1 (6 bases). The V and J ends lost 8 bases and 3 bases respectively, with 13 bases between them. The germline V gene encodes CDR1 DFQATT and CDR2 SNEGSKA (reference sequence). CDR3 length: 12 amino acids. CDR3: CSIKQGYTEAFF. The CDR3 region has the DNA TGCAGTATCAAACAGGGCTACACTGAAGCTTTCTTT.

This clonotype was detected only a few times. V is TRBV2 and J is TRBJ1-2; a possible D gene is TRBD1 (6 bases). Germline V gives CDR1 SNHLY, CDR2 FYNNEI. The CDR3 sequence is 13 residues long. Trimming stripped 3 bases from V and 8 bases from J, with 13 bases between. CDR3 DNA: TGTGCCAGCAGTGAGGAAGGGGGGGGCGGCTACACCTTC. Translation gives CASSEEGGGGYTF.

This clonotype has only a few counts. The chain has TRBV7-9 and TRBJ2-1, with D perhaps matching TRBD2 (5 bases). Germline CDR1 and CDR2: SEHNR and FQNEAQ (reference sequence). The CDR3 runs to 13 residues. V was trimmed by 5 bases and J by 10 bases, leaving 15 bases between them. CDR3 nucleotides: TGTGCCAGCAGCGGGAGCGCCGCCTCGGAGCAGTTCTTC. Protein product: CASSGSAASEQFF. The full variable domain, its missing parts supplied by reference TRBV7-9 and TRBJ2-1, is DTGVSQNPRHKITKRGQNVTFRCDPISEHNRLYWYRQTLGQGPEFLTYFQNEAQLEKSRLLSDRFSAERPKGSFSTLEIQRTEQGDSAMYLCASSGSAASEQFFGPGTRLTVL.

This clonotype was recorded at least ten times. The rearrangement uses TRBV20-1 and TRBJ2-7; 10 nucleotides align to TRBD2. V trimming: 7 bases; J trimming: 1 base; junction bases outside the gene matches: 19. The CDR3 contains 18 residues. Germline assignment: CDR1 DFQATT and CDR2 SNEGSKA (reference sequence). The CDR3 nucleotides read TGCAGTGTCAGAAAGGGACTAGCGAAAGAAGGGGGATCCTACGAGCAGTACTTC. It translates to CSVRKGLAKEGGSYEQYF.

This clonotype has a count of ten or more. The V and J genes are TRBV18 and TRBJ2-2, with no clear D. The CDR3 is 12 residues long. The V end lost 8 bases, the J end lost 6 bases, and 10 bases lay between the germline ends. CDR1 is KGHSH, CDR2 LQKENI, per germline. In nucleotides, the CDR3 is TGTGCCAGCCATCAAGGGTCCGGGGAGCTGTTTTTT. Amino acid sequence: CASHQGSGELFF.

This clonotype has a handful of counts. This chain links TRBV29-1 with TRBJ2-2, with a tentative D call TRBD2 (6 bases). Trimming removed 4 bases from V and 6 bases from J, with 12 bases in between. This CDR3 contains 13 residues. The V gene's germline CDR1 is SQVTM and CDR2 ANQGSEA. The CDR3 DNA sequence: TGCAGCGTTGCGGGGACTGGGGCCGGGGAGCTGTTTTTT. Its protein product is CSVAGTGAGELFF.